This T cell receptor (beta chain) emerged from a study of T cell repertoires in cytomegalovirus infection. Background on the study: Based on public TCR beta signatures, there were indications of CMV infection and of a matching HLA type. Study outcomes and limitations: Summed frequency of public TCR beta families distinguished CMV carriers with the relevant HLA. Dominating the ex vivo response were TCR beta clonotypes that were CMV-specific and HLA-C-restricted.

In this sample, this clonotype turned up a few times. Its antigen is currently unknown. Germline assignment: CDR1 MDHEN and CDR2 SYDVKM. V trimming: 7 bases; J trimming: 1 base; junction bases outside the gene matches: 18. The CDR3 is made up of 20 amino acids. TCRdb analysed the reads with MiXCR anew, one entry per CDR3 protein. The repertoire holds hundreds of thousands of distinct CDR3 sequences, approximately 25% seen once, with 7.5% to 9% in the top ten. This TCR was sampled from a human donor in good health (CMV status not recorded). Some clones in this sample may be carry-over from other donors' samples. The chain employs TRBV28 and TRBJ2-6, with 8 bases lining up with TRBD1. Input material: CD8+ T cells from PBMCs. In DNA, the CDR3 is TGTGCCAGCAATTACGCCGGGACAGGAAAAGGAGGATCTGGGGCCAACGTCCTGACTTTC. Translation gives CASNYAGTGKGGSGANVLTF.